The next 20 T cell receptor beta chains were all read from a single sample in a study of tumor-infiltrating lymphocytes in primary liver carcinoma. A constant-region primer primed TCR beta cDNA synthesis from roughly 520 ng of total RNA. Three nested multiplex PCR rounds, a slightly modified ARM-PCR method, built the TCR beta libraries. TRBV1-TRBV30 forward and Cbeta reverse primers drove the first two roughly 10-cycle rounds. TCRdb re-analysed the multiplex PCR reads in MiXCR, keeping a single row per CDR3 protein. The sample holds hundreds of thousands of distinct CDR3 sequences, 50% to 70% seen once. The researchers obtained blood RNA from unsorted whole blood and also extracted germline DNA. Material: peripheral blood. Source of these receptors: a man in his forties or fifties with primary liver carcinoma and hepatitis B virus infection.

As concerns this clonotype: Relative to the germline gene, one junction end is altered; a read error may explain this. The genes are TRBV6-5 and TRBJ2-5; possible D gene TRBD1, 5 bases. Germline V gene lookup returns CDR1 MNHEY and CDR2 SVGAGI. The CDR3 extends over 17 amino acids. CDR3 in DNA: TGTGCCAGCAGTTACTTTCCGACAGCCCAGTCTAAAGAGGCCCAGTACTTC. It specifies CASSYFPTAQSKEAQYF.

As for this clonotype: Relative to the germline gene, one junction end is altered; a read error may explain this. The chain couples TRBV11-1 to TRBJ2-5; possibly TRBD1 for D (6 bases). The CDR3 is 14 amino acids. Germline V CDR1 and CDR2: SGHAT, FQDESV (reference sequence). CDR3 region: CASTPGTWVETQYF. For the CDR3, the DNA is TGTGCCAGCACTCCCGGGACATGGGTAGAGACCCAGTATTTC.

To note about this clonotype: A read error is possible here, since a much larger clone lies one base away. The chain carries TRBV5-4 and TRBJ2-5; 8 bases match TRBD2. Germline V gene sequence: CDR1 SGHNT, CDR2 YYREEE (reference sequence). CDR3 length: 15 residues. In DNA, the CDR3 is TGTGCCAGCATCTTGAGCGGTAGCGGGAAAGAGACCCAGTACTTC. It encodes CASILSGSGKETQYF.

Worth noting for this clonotype: A read error may explain this, as a much larger clone is one base away. The J gene is TRBJ2-2, the V gene TRBV6-5; 7 bases are shared with TRBD2. With 8 bases clipped from V and 3 bases from J, the junction kept 0 bases outside the gene matches. In germline, CDR1 is MNHEY, CDR2 SVGAGI. The CDR3 covers 12 residues. DNA for the CDR3: TGTGCCAGCGGGAGGGACACCGGGGAGCTGTTTTTT. It encodes CASGRDTGELFF.

This chain joins TRBV6-1 and TRBJ1-1; the D gene is possibly TRBD1 (5 bases). Trimming took 0 bases from V and 3 from J, leaving 8 bases between them. CDR3 length: 14 amino acids. The germline CDR1 and CDR2 sequences are MNHNS and SASEGT. CDR3 coding DNA: TGTGCCAGCAGTGAAGCGCGGGGGGACACTGAAGCTTTCTTT. This translates into CASSEARGDTEAFF.

On this clonotype: One base away lies a much larger clone, so this may be a sequencing read error. The V call is TRBV6-1, the J call TRBJ1-1; no clear D. Trimming took 2 bases from V and 8 from J, leaving 3 bases between them. CDR1 is MNHNS and CDR2 is SASEGT in the germline V gene. The CDR3 has 10 residues. DNA for the CDR3: TGTGCCAGCAGTGAATGGGAAGCTTTCTTT. Its protein product is CASSEWEAFF.

Regarding this clonotype: The CDR3 ends on some other residue instead of the conserved phenylalanine or tryptophan, so this is likely a read error. This rearrangement joins TRBV28 to TRBJ2-3, with 7 bases identical to TRBD2. This CDR3 is built from 15 residues. Germline V gives CDR1 MDHEN, CDR2 SYDVKM. The CDR3 coding sequence is TGTGCAAGCAGTTGGCTAGCGGATAGCACAGATACGCAGTATTCT. Translating gives CASSWLADSTDTQYS.

Notes on this clonotype: This is likely a read error, given that the CDR3 carries no conserved phenylalanine or tryptophan at its end. J is TRBJ2-7 and V is TRBV6-2 or TRBV6-3, with unresolved D. This CDR3 spans 14 amino acids. V was pared by 5 bases and J by 3 bases, with 14 bases between. The germline CDR1 and CDR2 sequences are MNHEY and SVGEGT. This CDR3 is CASSLWASHYEQYY. CDR3 DNA: TGTGCCAGCAGTCTCTGGGCGAGTCACTACGAGCAGTACTAC.

The chain employs TRBV14 and TRBJ2-5, with TRBD1 as a possible D gene (6 bases). V lost 3 bases to trimming and J lost 4 bases, with 9 bases between them. CDR3 size: 13 residues. CDR1 and CDR2 (germline): SGHDN, FVKESK. The CDR3 nucleotides read TGTGCCAGCAGCCAGGGGGCGGGAGAGACCCAGTACTTC. Amino acid sequence: CASSQGAGETQYF.

To note about this clonotype: The CDR3 ends on some other residue instead of the conserved phenylalanine or tryptophan, so this is likely a read error. The chain is built from TRBV6-5 and TRBJ1-1; D gene ambiguous. The CDR3 contains 13 residues. Trimming left V 2 bases short and J 2 bases short, with 6 bases between. Germline V gene sequence: CDR1 MNHEY, CDR2 SVGAGI. CDR3 protein: CASSYNTNTEAFI. The CDR3 nucleotides read TGTGCCAGCAGTTACAACACAAACACTGAAGCTTTCATT.

This clonotype appeared once. This rearrangement joins TRBV21-1 to TRBJ2-7; the tabulated D call, TRBD2, remains unverified against the DNA. TRBV21-1 counts as a pseudogene. This CDR3 comprises 15 residues. The CDR3 DNA follows: TGTGTCAGCAGCATCCGGACTAGCGGGTCCTACGAGCAGTACTTC. The encoded protein is CVSSIRTSGSYEQYF.

In the case of this clonotype: The junction differs from germline at one of its ends, possibly a read error. The chain uses TRBV12-3 or TRBV12-4 and TRBJ2-4; tentative D call: TRBD2 (5 bases). CDR3 length: 15 amino acids. The DNA for the CDR3 is TGTACCAGCAGTACCGGTCCGGAGGCCGAAAACATTCAGTACTTC. It translates to CTSSTGPEAENIQYF.

This clonotype was seen a few times. The rearrangement links TRBV14 to TRBJ1-1, with D hard to call. The CDR3 consists of 14 residues. Germline lookup yields CDR1 SGHDN and CDR2 FVKESK. V dropped 2 bases and J dropped 0 bases, with 7 bases sitting between them. The CDR3 loop is CASSQTAMNTEAFF. DNA for the CDR3: TGTGCCAGCAGCCAAACAGCCATGAACACTGAAGCTTTCTTT. The full variable domain, its missing parts supplied by reference TRBV14 and TRBJ1-1, is EAGVTQFPSHSVIEKGQTVTLRCDPISGHDNLYWYRRVMGKEIKFLLHFVKESKQDESGMPNNRFLAERTGGTYSTLKVQPAELEDSGVYFCASSQTAMNTEAFFGQGTRLTVV.

About this clonotype: A read error is possible here, since a much larger clone lies one base away. The V and J genes are TRBV6-5 and TRBJ1-6; D perhaps matches TRBD1 (5 bases). CDR1 is MNHEY and CDR2 is SVGAGI in the germline V gene. The CDR3 length is 14 residues. CDR3 DNA: TGTGCCAGCAGTTTAATAGGGGTGGATTCACACCTCCACTTT. Protein sequence: CASSLIGVDSHLHF.

This chain joins TRBV28 and TRBJ1-2; D unresolved. The V gene lost 7 bases and the J gene lost 4 bases, with 10 bases spanning the gap. This CDR3 has 12 amino acids. Germline V CDR1 and CDR2: MDHEN, SYDVKM. The DNA of the CDR3 is TGTGCCAGCATGGAGAAGACCTATGGCTACACCTTC. Its protein product is CASMEKTYGYTF.

On this clonotype: Mismatch with germline at one junction end may stem from a read error. V gene TRBV6-5 combines with J gene TRBJ1-5; D not certain. The length of the CDR3 is 14 residues. Germline loops: CDR1 MNHEY, CDR2 SVGAGI. The CDR3 loop reads CASSYRESNQTQHF. CDR3 DNA: TGTGCCAGCAGTTATAGGGAAAGCAATCAGACCCAGCATTTT.

At least ten counts were recorded for this clonotype. The CDR3 here is CASSFEVRDRGSYEQYF. In nucleotides, the CDR3 is TGTGCCAGCAGTTTTGAGGTCCGGGACAGGGGATCCTACGAGCAGTACTTC. The V call is TRBV12-3 or TRBV12-4, the J call TRBJ2-7; 10 nucleotides agree with TRBD1. V gave up 3 bases and J gave up 1 base; unmatched junction bases: 9. This CDR3 contains 17 residues.

By share, this clonotype ranks as medium-sized (0.01 to 0.1%). The gene calls are TRBV11-1 and TRBJ2-5; perhaps TRBD1 as D (6 bases). CDR1 is SGHAT and CDR2 is FQDESV in the germline V gene (reference sequence). V was trimmed by 5 bases and J by 1 base, leaving 8 bases between them. The CDR3 sequence is 13 residues long. The CDR3 protein is CASSRDTQETQYF. The CDR3 DNA follows: TGTGCCAGCAGCCGGGACACCCAAGAGACCCAGTACTTC.

V gene TRBV11-2 combines with J gene TRBJ2-7; D could derive from TRBD1 or TRBD2 (6 bases each). The V gene's germline CDR1 is SGHAT and CDR2 FQNNGV. Trimming stripped 1 base from V and 3 bases from J, with 16 bases between. This CDR3 has 16 amino acids. For the CDR3, the DNA is TGTGCCAGCAGCTTAGCGTCGGGGGCAGGAGGCTACGAGCAGTACTTC. Translation: CASSLASGAGGYEQYF.

Points on this clonotype: It may be a read error: a sequence one base away is much more abundant. A read error is likely, as this CDR3 ends without the conserved phenylalanine or tryptophan. The V call is TRBV5-1, the J call TRBJ1-5, with TRBD1 matching over 7 bases. The germline gives CDR1 SGHRS, CDR2 YFSETQ. Trimming cost V 5 bases and J 4 bases; bases outside gene matches: 9. This CDR3 contains 15 residues. CDR3 sequence: CASRQSTGSNQPQHY. The CDR3 DNA sequence: TGCGCCAGCAGGCAATCGACAGGGTCAAATCAGCCCCAGCATTAT.